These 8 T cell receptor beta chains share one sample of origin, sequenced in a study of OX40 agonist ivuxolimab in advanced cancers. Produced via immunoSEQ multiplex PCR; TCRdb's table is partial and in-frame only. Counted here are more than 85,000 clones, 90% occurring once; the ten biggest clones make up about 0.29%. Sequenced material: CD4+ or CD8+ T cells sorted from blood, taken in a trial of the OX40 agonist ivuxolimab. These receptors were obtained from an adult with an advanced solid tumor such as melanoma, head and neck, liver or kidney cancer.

For the CDR3, the DNA is TGTGCCAGCAGCTTAGCCAGTAGGGGGCGCGCAGATACGCAGTATTTT. As protein: CASSLASRGRADTQYF. The rearrangement joins TRBV7-2 to TRBJ2-3; 7 bases agree with TRBD1. V shed 0 bases and J 4 bases; nucleotides not matched to a gene: 7. The CDR3 is 16 amino acids. Per germline, CDR1 SGHTA and CDR2 FQGNSA.

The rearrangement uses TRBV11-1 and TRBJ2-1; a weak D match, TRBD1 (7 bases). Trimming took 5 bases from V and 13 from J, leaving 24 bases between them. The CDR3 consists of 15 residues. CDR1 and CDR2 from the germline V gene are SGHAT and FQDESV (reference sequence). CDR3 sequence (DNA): TGTGCCAGCAGCGCGCGGGGACAGTCCTTTGGGAATCAGTTCTTC. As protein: CASSARGQSFGNQFF.

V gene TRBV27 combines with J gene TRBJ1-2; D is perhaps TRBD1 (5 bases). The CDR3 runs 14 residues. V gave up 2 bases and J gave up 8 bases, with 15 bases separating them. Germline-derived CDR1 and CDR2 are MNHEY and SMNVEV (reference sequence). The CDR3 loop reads CASSLGAGLAGYTF. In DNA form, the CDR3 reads TGTGCCAGCAGTTTAGGGGCCGGTCTGGCGGGCTACACCTTC.

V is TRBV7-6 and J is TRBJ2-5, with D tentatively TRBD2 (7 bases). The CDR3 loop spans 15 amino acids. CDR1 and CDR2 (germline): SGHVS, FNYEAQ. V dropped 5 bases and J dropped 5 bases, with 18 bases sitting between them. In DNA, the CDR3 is TGTGCCAGCAGCCCCCGAGGGGGGGGCGTGGAGACCCAGTACTTC. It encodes CASSPRGGGVETQYF.

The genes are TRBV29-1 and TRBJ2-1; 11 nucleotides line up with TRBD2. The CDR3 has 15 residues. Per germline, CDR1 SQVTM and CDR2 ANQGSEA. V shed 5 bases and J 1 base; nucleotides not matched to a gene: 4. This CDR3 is CSVTRTSGSYNEQFF. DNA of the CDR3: TGCAGCGTTACCCGGACTAGCGGGTCCTACAATGAGCAGTTCTTC.

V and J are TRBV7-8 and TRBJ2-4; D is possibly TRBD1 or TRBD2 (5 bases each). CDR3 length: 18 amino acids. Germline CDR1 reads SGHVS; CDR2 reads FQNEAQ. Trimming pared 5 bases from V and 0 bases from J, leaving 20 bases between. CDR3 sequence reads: CASSPLGVDPLAKNIQYF. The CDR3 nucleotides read TGTGCCAGCAGCCCCCTGGGGGTCGACCCACTAGCCAAAAACATTCAGTACTTC.

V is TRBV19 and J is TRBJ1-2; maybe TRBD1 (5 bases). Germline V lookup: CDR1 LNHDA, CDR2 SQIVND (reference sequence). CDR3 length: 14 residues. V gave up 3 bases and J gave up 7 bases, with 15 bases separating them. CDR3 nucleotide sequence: TGTGCCAGTAGTATTATGACAGCAACGGGTGGCTACACCTTC. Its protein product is CASSIMTATGGYTF.

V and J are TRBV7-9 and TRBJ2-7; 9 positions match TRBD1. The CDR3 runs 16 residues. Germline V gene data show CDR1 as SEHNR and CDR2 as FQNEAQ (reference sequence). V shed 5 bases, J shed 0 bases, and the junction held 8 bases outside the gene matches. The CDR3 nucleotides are TGTGCCAGCAGCACCTCGGACAGGGGTCTCTCCTACGAGCAGTACTTC. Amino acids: CASSTSDRGLSYEQYF.